One and the same sample provided the 10 T cell receptor beta chains below, sequenced in a study of T cells in tumors and immune-related adverse events. Clones were read by immunoSEQ multiplex PCR, and TCRdb kept only the in-frame ones, dropping some. The sample yields more than 10,000 clones, 85% to 95% seen once. Sequencing was performed on lymph node tissue, taken from a patient treated with anti-PD-1 therapy. These receptors were collected from a female donor with metastatic renal cell carcinoma.

CDR3 in amino acids: CAGTSGRVGEQYF. The CDR3 DNA is TGTGCCGGGACTAGCGGGAGGGTCGGCGAGCAGTACTTC. The rearrangement joins TRBV30 to TRBJ2-7, with TRBD2 matching over 16 bases. V shed 8 bases, J shed 6 bases, and the junction held 4 bases outside the gene matches. CDR1 and CDR2 (germline): GTSNPN, SVGIG (reference sequence). This CDR3 has 13 residues.

V gene TRBV6-5 combines with J gene TRBJ1-4; 8 positions match TRBD1. This CDR3 has 14 residues. Per the germline V gene, CDR1 is MNHEY and CDR2 is SVGAGI. V trimming: 5 bases; J trimming: 4 bases; junction bases outside the gene matches: 3. As DNA, the CDR3 is TGTGCCAGCAGTAAACAGGGGGGTAATGAAAAACTGTTTTTT. Translating it yields CASSKQGGNEKLFF.

The rearrangement links TRBV6-1 to TRBJ2-4; D perhaps matches TRBD2 (7 bases). V was shortened by 2 bases and J by 8 bases, with 25 bases between the two germline ends. The CDR3 is made up of 18 amino acids. Germline values: CDR1 MNHNS, CDR2 SASEGT. CDR3 DNA sequence: TGTGCCAGCAGTGAAAGGGGGGGCGCAGGGCGGGAGTGGGACATTCAGTACTTC. Amino acid sequence: CASSERGGAGREWDIQYF.

The J gene is TRBJ2-1, the V gene TRBV7-2; 9 bases agree with TRBD2. The CDR3 consists of 16 residues. Losses at the gene ends were 0 bases for V and 4 bases for J; bases not matched to a gene: 4. CDR1 is SGHTA, CDR2 FQGNSA, per germline. The CDR3 DNA is TGTGCCAGCAGCTTAGCGGCTAGCGGGGCTTACAATGAGCAGTTCTTC. The encoded protein is CASSLAASGAYNEQFF.

The rearrangement links TRBV30 to TRBJ2-3; D uncertain. CDR1 is GTSNPN, CDR2 SVGIG, per germline (reference sequence). V shed 2 bases and J shed 1 base, with 13 bases lying between them. The CDR3 runs to 15 residues. DNA for the CDR3: TGTGCCTGGAGTCGACCTCCTTCCGGCACAGATACGCAGTATTTT. Its protein product is CAWSRPPSGTDTQYF.

The V call is TRBV6-5, the J call TRBJ1-3; unclear D gene. The CDR3 totals 16 residues. V lost 0 bases to trimming and J lost 8 bases, with 17 bases between them. The germline V gene has CDR1 MNHEY and CDR2 SVGAGI. The CDR3 loop reads CASSYSAGFSVDTIYF. CDR3 nucleotide sequence: TGTGCCAGCAGTTACTCGGCAGGATTTTCAGTGGACACCATATATTTT.

The V gene is TRBV21-1, the J gene TRBJ2-7. TRBV21-1 is an annotated pseudogene. The CDR3 runs to 12 residues. The CDR3 DNA follows: TGTGCCAGCAGCCCCATAATCTACGAGCAGTACTTC. Its protein product is CASSPIIYEQYF.

Note on this clone: Germline is not matched at one junction end, which may reflect a read error. The rearrangement uses TRBV7-9 and TRBJ2-1; the match to TRBD1 covers 10 bases. There are 15 residues in the CDR3. From germline, CDR1 is SEHNR and CDR2 FQNEAQ (reference sequence). The CDR3 DNA follows: TGTGCCAGCAGCGCGACCGGGACAGGGGTCACTCAAGGGGTCTTC. Its translation is CASSATGTGVTQGVF.

The chain has TRBV5-4 and TRBJ2-7; D is possibly TRBD1 or TRBD2 (5 bases each). V lost 2 bases and J 0 bases, leaving 9 bases between the germline ends. This CDR3 has 14 residues. Germline CDR1 reads SGHNT; CDR2 reads YYREEE (reference sequence). The CDR3 reads CASSLDGASYEQYF. DNA for the CDR3: TGTGCCAGCAGCTTAGACGGGGCCTCCTACGAGCAGTACTTC.

The chain couples TRBV18 to TRBJ1-1, with a tentative D call TRBD1 (5 bases). V was trimmed by 0 bases and J by 5 bases, leaving 10 bases between them. Germline assignment: CDR1 KGHSH and CDR2 LQKENI. The CDR3 is 14 amino acids. CDR3: CASSPPAGRTEAFF. For the CDR3, the DNA is TGTGCCAGCTCACCACCCGCGGGGCGAACTGAAGCTTTCTTT.